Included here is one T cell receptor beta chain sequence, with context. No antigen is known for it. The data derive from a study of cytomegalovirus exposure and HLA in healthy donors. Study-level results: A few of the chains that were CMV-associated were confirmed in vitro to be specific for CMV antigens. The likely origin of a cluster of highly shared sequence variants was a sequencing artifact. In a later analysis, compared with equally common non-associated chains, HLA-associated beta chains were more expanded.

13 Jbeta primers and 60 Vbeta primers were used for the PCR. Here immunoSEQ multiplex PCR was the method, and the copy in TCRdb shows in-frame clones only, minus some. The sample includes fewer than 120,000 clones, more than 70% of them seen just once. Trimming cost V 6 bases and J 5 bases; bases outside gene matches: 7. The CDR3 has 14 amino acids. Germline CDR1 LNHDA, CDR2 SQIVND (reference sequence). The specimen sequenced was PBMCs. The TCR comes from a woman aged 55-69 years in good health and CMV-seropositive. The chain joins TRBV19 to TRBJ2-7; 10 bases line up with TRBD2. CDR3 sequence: CASRAGGPWNEQYF. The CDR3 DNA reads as TGTGCCAGTAGAGCGGGAGGGCCGTGGAACGAGCAGTACTTC. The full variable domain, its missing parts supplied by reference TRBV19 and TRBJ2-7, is DGGITQSPKYLFRKEGQNVTLSCEQNLNHDAMYWYRQDPGQGLRLIYYSQIVNDFQKGDIAEGYSVSREKKESFPLTVTSAQKNPTAFYLCASRAGGPWNEQYFGPGTRLTVT.